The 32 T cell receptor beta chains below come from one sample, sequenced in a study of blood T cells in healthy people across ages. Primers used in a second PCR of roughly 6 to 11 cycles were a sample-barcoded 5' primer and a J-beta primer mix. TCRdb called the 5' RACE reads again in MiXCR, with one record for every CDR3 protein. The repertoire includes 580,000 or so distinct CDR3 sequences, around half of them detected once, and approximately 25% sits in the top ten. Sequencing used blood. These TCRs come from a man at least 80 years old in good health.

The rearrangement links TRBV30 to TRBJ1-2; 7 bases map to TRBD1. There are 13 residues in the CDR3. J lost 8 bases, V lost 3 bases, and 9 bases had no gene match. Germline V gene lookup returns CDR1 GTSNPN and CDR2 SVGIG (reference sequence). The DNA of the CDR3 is TGTGCCTGGAGCCCAGGGGGAGGTGGAGGCTACACCTTC. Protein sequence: CAWSPGGGGGYTF.

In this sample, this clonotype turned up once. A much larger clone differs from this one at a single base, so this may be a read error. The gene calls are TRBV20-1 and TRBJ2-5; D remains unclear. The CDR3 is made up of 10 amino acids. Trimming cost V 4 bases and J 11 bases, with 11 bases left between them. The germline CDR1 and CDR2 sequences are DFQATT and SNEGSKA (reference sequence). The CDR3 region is CSAIDYGQYF. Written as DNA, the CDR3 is TGCAGTGCTATCGATTACGGGCAGTACTTC.

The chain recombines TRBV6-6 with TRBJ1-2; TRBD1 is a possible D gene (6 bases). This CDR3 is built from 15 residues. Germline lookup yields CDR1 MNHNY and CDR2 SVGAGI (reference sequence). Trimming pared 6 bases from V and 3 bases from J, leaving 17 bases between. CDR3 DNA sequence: TGTGCCAGCAGATTCCTCGGGGGGCAGGACTATGGCTACACCTTC. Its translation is CASRFLGGQDYGYTF.

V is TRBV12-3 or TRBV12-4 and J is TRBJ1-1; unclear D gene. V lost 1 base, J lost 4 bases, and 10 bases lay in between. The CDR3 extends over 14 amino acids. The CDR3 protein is CASSLGGRVTEAFF. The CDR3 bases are TGTGCCAGCAGTTTAGGAGGGAGGGTCACTGAAGCTTTCTTT.

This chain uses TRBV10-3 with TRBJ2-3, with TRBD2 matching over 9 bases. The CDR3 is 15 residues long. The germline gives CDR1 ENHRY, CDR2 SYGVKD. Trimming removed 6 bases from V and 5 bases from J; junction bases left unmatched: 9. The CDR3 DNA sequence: TGTGCCATCAGAAAGGCGGGGGGGCCCGAAGATACGCAGTATTTT. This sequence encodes CAIRKAGGPEDTQYF.

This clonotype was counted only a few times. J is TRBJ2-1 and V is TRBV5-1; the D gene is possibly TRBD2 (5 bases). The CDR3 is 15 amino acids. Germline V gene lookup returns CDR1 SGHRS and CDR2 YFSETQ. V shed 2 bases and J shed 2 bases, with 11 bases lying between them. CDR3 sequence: CASSFGGLPYNEQFF. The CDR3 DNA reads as TGCGCCAGCAGCTTTGGAGGCCTCCCCTACAATGAGCAGTTCTTC.

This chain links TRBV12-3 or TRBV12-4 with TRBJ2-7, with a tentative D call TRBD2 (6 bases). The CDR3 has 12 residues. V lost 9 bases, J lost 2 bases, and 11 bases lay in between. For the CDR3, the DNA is TGTGCCAGTTCGGGACTTACCTACGAGCAGTACTTC. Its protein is CASSGLTYEQYF.

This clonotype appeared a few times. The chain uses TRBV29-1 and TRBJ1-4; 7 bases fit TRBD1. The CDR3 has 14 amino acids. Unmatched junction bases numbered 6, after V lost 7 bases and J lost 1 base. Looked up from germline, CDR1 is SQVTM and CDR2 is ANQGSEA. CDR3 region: CSAQRQGTNEKLFF. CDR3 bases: TGCAGCGCGCAACGACAGGGAACTAATGAAAAACTGTTTTTT.

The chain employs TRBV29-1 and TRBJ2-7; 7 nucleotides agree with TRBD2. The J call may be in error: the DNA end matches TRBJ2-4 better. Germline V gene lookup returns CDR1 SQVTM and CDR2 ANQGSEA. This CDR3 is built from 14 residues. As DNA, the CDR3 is TGCAGCGTGGCTGGACTAGTGGGAGATGTCATTCAGTACTTC. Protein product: CSVAGLVGDVIQYF.

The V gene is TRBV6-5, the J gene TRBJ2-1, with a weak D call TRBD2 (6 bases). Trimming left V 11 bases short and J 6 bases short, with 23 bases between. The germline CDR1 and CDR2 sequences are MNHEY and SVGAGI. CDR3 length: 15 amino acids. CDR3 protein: CAGSPPGDFSNEQFF. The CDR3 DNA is TGTGCCGGTAGTCCCCCGGGGGACTTTAGCAATGAGCAGTTCTTC.

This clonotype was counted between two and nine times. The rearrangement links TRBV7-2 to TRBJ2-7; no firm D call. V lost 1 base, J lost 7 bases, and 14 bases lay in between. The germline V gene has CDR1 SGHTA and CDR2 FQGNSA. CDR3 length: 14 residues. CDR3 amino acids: CASSLDRWSREQYF. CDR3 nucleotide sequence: TGTGCCAGCAGCTTAGATCGATGGTCCCGGGAGCAGTACTTC.

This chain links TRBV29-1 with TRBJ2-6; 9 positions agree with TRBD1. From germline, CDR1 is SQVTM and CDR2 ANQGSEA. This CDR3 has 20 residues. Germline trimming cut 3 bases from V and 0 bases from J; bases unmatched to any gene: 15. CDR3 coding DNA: TGCAGCGTTGAGTGGACAGGGGACTTCGGGGCAAACTCTGGGGCCAACGTCCTGACTTTC. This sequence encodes CSVEWTGDFGANSGANVLTF.

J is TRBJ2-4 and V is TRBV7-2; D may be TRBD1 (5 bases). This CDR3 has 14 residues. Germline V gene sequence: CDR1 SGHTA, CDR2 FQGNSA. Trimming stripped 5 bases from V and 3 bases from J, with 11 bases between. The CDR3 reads CASSVQAGKNIQYF. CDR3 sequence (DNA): TGTGCCAGCAGCGTACAGGCTGGCAAAAACATTCAGTACTTC.

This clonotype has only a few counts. CDR3 coding DNA: TGTGCCAGCAGCTTAGTGATCGGGCAGGGGCCGAACACTGAAGCTTTCTTT. Amino acid sequence: CASSLVIGQGPNTEAFF. This chain joins TRBV7-2 and TRBJ1-1, with TRBD1 as a possible D gene (6 bases). Germline V CDR1 and CDR2: SGHTA, FQGNSA. The length of the CDR3 is 17 residues. V was trimmed by 1 base and J by 1 base, leaving 16 bases between them.

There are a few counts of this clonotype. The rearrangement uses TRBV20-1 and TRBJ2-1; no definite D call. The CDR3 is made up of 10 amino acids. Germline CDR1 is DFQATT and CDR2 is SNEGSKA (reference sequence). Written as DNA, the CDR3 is TGCAGCACCTATGGGAATGAGCAGTTCTTC. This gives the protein CSTYGNEQFF.

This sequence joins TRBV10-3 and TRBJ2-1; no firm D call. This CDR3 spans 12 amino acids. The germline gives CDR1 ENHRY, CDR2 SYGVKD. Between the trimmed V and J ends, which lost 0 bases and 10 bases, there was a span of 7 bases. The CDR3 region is CAISESYQEQFF. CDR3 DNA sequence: TGTGCCATCAGTGAGTCCTACCAGGAGCAGTTCTTC.

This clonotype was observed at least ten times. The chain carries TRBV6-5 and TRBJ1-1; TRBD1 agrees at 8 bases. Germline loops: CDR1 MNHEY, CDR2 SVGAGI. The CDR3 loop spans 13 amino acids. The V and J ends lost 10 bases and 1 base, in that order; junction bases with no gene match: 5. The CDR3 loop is CAIRDRQNTEAFF. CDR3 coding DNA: TGTGCCATCAGGGACAGGCAGAACACTGAAGCTTTCTTT.

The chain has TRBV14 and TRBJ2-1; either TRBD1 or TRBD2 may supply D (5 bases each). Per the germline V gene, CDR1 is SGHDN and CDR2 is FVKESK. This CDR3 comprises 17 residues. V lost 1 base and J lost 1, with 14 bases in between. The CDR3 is CASSQVYGASSYNEQFF. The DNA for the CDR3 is TGTGCCAGCAGCCAAGTATACGGGGCGAGTTCCTACAATGAGCAGTTCTTC.

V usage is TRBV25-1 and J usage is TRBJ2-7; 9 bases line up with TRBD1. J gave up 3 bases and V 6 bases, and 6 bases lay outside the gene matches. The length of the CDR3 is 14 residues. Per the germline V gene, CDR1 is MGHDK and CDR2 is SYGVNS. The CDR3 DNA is TGTGCCAGCAGCAAGACAGGGGGAGGCTACGAGCAGTACTTC. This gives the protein CASSKTGGGYEQYF.

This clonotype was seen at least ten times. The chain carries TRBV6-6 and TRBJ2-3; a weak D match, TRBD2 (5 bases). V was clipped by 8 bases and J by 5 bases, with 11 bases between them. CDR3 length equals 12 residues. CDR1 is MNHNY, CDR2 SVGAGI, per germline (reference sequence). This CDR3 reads CASGLARDTQYF. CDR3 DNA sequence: TGTGCCAGCGGTCTAGCACGAGATACGCAGTATTTT.

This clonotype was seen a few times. CDR3 nucleotide sequence: TGCGCCAGCAGCTTGGGGGGACCTCGCACAGATACGCAGTATTTT. It yields the protein CASSLGGPRTDTQYF. The V and J genes are TRBV5-1 and TRBJ2-3, with D possibly called TRBD1 or TRBD2 (5 bases each). V lost 0 bases and J lost 1, with 9 bases in between. CDR1 and CDR2 (germline): SGHRS, YFSETQ. The CDR3 contains 15 residues.

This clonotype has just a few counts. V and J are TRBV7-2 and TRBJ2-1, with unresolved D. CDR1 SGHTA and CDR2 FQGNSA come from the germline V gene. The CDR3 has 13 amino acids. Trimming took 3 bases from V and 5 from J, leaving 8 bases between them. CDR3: CASSFPNDNEQFF. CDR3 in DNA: TGTGCCAGCAGCTTCCCGAACGACAATGAGCAGTTCTTC. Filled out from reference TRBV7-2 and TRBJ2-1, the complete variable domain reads GAGVSQSPSNKVTEKGKDVELRCDPISGHTALYWYRQSLGQGLEFLIYFQGNSAPDKSGLPSDRFSAERTGGSVSTLTIQRTQQEDSAVYLCASSFPNDNEQFFGPGTRLTVL.

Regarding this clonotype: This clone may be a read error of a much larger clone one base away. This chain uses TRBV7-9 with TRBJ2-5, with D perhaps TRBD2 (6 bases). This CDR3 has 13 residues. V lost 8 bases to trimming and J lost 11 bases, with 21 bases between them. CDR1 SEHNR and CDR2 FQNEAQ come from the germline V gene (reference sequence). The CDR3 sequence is CASAQGGPLEQYF. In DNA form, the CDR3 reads TGTGCCAGCGCCCAGGGAGGCCCCCTGGAGCAGTACTTC.

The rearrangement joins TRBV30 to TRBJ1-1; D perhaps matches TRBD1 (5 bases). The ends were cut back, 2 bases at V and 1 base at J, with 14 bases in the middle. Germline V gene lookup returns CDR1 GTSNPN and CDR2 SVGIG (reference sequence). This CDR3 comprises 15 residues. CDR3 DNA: TGTGCCTGGAGTTGGGGGAGGATAAGGAACACTGAAGCTTTCTTT. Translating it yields CAWSWGRIRNTEAFF.

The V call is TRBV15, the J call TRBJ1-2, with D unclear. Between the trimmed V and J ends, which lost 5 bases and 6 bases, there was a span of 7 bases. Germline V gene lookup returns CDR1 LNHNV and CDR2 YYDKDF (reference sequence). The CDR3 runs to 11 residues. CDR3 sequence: CATSGTHGYTF. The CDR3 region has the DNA TGTGCCACCAGCGGCACTCATGGCTACACCTTC. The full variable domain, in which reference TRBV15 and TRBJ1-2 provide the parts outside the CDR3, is DAMVIQNPRYQVTQFGKPVTLSCSQTLNHNVMYWYQQKSSQAPKLLFHYYDKDFNNEADTPDNFQSRRPNTSFCFLDIRSPGLGDTAMYLCATSGTHGYTFGSGTRLTVV.

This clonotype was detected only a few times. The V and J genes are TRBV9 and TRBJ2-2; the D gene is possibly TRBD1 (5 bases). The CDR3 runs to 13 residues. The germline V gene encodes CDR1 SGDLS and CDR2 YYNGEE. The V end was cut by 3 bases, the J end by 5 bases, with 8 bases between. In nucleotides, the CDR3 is TGTGCCAGCAGCGGAAGGGGTACCGGGGAGCTGTTTTTT. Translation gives CASSGRGTGELFF.

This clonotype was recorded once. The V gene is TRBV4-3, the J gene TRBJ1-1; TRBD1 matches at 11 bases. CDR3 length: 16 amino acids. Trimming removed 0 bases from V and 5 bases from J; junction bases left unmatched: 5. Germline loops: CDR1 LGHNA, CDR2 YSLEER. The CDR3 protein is CASSQDPGQGVTEAFF. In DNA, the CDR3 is TGCGCCAGCAGCCAAGACCCGGGACAGGGGGTGACTGAAGCTTTCTTT.

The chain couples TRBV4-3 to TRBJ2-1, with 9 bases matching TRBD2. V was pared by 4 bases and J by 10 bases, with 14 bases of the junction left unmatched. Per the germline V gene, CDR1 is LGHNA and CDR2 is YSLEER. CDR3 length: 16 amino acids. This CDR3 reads CASSLSVGTSRGEQFF. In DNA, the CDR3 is TGCGCCAGCAGCCTCTCCGTGGGGACTAGCAGGGGCGAGCAGTTCTTC.

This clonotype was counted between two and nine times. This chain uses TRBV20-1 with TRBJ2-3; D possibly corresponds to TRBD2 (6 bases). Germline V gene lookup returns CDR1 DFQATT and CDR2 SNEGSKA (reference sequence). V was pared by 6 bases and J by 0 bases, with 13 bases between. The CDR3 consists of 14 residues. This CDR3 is CSAPGLSSTDTQYF. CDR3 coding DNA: TGCAGTGCCCCGGGACTTTCTAGCACAGATACGCAGTATTTT.

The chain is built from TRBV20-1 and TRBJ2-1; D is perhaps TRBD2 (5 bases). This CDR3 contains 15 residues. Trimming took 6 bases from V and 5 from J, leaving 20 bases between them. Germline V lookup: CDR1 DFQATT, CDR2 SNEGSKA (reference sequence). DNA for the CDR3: TGCAGTGCCCCCAGAGCGGACGGATACAACAATGAGCAGTTCTTC. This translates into CSAPRADGYNNEQFF.

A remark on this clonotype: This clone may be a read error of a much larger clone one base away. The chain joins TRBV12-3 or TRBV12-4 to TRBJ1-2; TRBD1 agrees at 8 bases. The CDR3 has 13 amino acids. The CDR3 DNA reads TGTGCCAGCAGTGGGGGACAGGAGGATGGCAACACCTTC. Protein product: CASSGGQEDGNTF.

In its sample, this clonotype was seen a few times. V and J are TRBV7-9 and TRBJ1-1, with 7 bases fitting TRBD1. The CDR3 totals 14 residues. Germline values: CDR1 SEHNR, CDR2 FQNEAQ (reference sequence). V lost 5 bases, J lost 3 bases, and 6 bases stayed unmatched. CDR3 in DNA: TGTGCCAGCAGCCCGGGAGGGGGCTACACTGAAGCTTTCTTT. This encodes CASSPGGGYTEAFF.